The 26 T cell receptor beta chains below were found in one sample sequenced in a study of T cells in Graves' hyperthyroidism and ophthalmopathy. TCR beta CDR3 sequences were amplified from RNA transcripts. The primer set for the first-round RT-PCR of the TCR CDR3 was HTBI. Each CDR3 protein is one row after TCRdb ran MiXCR on the multiplex PCR reads. This sample yields about 290,000 distinct CDR3 sequences, of which approximately 15% are seen a single time; 7.9% belongs to the top ten. Material: blood. The receptor set was obtained from a woman in her forties with Graves' hyperthyroidism.

The gene calls are TRBV20-1 and TRBJ2-1, with TRBD2 matching 12 bases. The germline V gene encodes CDR1 DFQATT and CDR2 SNEGSKA (reference sequence). CDR3 length equals 13 residues. In DNA form, the CDR3 reads TGCAGCCAACTAGCGGGAGGTTATCATGAGCAGTTCTTC. Amino acids: CSQLAGGYHEQFF.

The rearrangement joins TRBV6-4 to TRBJ2-1, with D perhaps being TRBD1 or TRBD2 (5 bases each). In germline, CDR1 is MRHNA, CDR2 SNTAGT. V was cut by 2 bases and J by 7 bases, with 15 bases left in between. This CDR3 has 15 amino acids. In nucleotides, the CDR3 is TGTGCCAGCAGTGACACCGACAGCGGCGGGAATGAGCAGTTCTTC. It codes for CASSDTDSGGNEQFF.

A remark on this clonotype: A much more abundant neighbour one base away suggests this may be a read error. The J gene is TRBJ2-7, the V gene TRBV29-1, with D perhaps assigned TRBD1 or TRBD2 (5 bases each). The CDR3 covers 16 residues. Germline CDR1 SQVTM, CDR2 ANQGSEA. V lost 6 bases and J 5 bases, leaving 26 bases between the germline ends. CDR3 bases: TGCAGCGTCTTATTTGAATGGGGACCCGGGGCCCACGAGCAGTACTTC. Protein: CSVLFEWGPGAHEQYF.

This clonotype was counted many times. For the CDR3, the DNA is TGTGCCAGCAGCAAGACAGAGGTACCTGGTAAAGCTTTCTTT. This encodes CASSKTEVPGKAFF. The rearrangement links TRBV12-3 or TRBV12-4 to TRBJ1-1; a possible D gene is TRBD1 (5 bases). This CDR3 is built from 14 residues. Trimming removed 6 bases at V and 9 bases at J, with 20 bases between.

This clonotype was detected ten times or more. The rearrangement uses TRBV12-3 or TRBV12-4 and TRBJ2-3; D not resolved. The CDR3 runs 14 residues. Trimming left V 8 bases short and J 4 bases short, with 16 bases between. The CDR3 region has the DNA TGTGCCAGCCTCCCGGATATTCGTGCAGATACGCAGTATTTT. It is translated as CASLPDIRADTQYF.

The table lists this clonotype with many counts. The CDR3: CASSLYGGEGNEQFF. Here the CDR3 DNA reads TGTGCCAGCAGCTTATATGGCGGGGAAGGCAATGAGCAGTTCTTC. V usage is TRBV11-3 and J usage is TRBJ2-1; D perhaps matches TRBD2 (6 bases). The CDR3 is made up of 15 amino acids. V was cut by 2 bases and J by 6 bases, with 14 bases left in between. The V gene's germline CDR1 is SGHNT and CDR2 YENEEA. Full variable domain (outside the CDR3, taken from reference TRBV11-3 and TRBJ2-1): EAGVVQSPRYKIIEKKQPVAFWCNPISGHNTLYWYLQNLGQGPELLIRYENEEAVDDSQLPKDRFSAERLKGVDSTLKIQPAELGDSAVYLCASSLYGGEGNEQFFGPGTRLTVL.

The table lists this clonotype with a few counts. The chain has TRBV5-1 and TRBJ2-2; 8 bases agree with TRBD1. The CDR3 sequence is 17 residues long. V shed 4 bases, J shed 4 bases, and the junction held 12 bases outside the gene matches. The germline CDR1 and CDR2 sequences are SGHRS and YFSETQ. The CDR3 loop is CASSPIRQGPGTGELFF. The DNA for the CDR3 is TGCGCCAGCAGCCCCATTAGACAGGGGCCTGGCACCGGGGAGCTGTTTTTT.

In this sample, this clonotype turned up many times. This chain links TRBV29-1 with TRBJ1-1; tentative D call: TRBD1 (6 bases). V dropped 5 bases and J dropped 5 bases, with 15 bases sitting between them. The CDR3 totals 13 residues. The germline V gene encodes CDR1 SQVTM and CDR2 ANQGSEA. Written as DNA, the CDR3 is TGCAGCGTTACACAGGGTTATCGAACTGAAGCTTTCTTT. Translated, it gives CSVTQGYRTEAFF.

This clonotype was detected ten times or more. The chain carries TRBV6-1 and TRBJ1-5; D might be TRBD1 (5 bases). The CDR3 is made up of 13 amino acids. From germline, CDR1 is MNHNS and CDR2 SASEGT. V gave up 5 bases and J gave up 6 bases, with 11 bases separating them. The CDR3 sequence: CASSHQDSQPQHF. CDR3 nucleotide sequence: TGTGCCAGCAGTCACCAAGACAGTCAGCCCCAGCATTTT.

This clonotype was counted between two and nine times. The chain has TRBV20-1 and TRBJ2-5; 10 bases line up with TRBD2. The ends lost 1 base at V and 1 base at J; junction bases unmatched: 3. The CDR3 contains 15 residues. CDR1 is DFQATT and CDR2 is SNEGSKA in the germline V gene (reference sequence). The CDR3 is CSARVASGGQETQYF. CDR3 coding DNA: TGCAGTGCTAGAGTGGCTAGCGGGGGCCAAGAGACCCAGTACTTC.

CDR3 nucleotides: TGTGCCAGCAGTTTTTTAGCGGGGGTAAACAATGAGCAGTTCTTC. Translating it yields CASSFLAGVNNEQFF. The chain joins TRBV2 to TRBJ2-1, with 9 positions matching TRBD2. The CDR3 spans 15 residues. Germline CDR1 and CDR2: SNHLY and FYNNEI. The trim removed 5 bases at V and 5 bases at J, leaving 7 bases unmatched.

This clonotype was detected ten times or more. The J gene is TRBJ2-7, the V gene TRBV2, with 7 bases lining up with TRBD2. The CDR3 is 13 amino acids. CDR1 is SNHLY, CDR2 FYNNEI, per germline. Trimming removed 4 bases from V and 6 bases from J; junction bases left unmatched: 6. CDR3 nucleotide sequence: TGTGCCAGCAGTGTGGGAGGGGTCGGCGAGCAGTACTTC. Translation gives CASSVGGVGEQYF.

This clonotype was recorded at least ten times. The V and J genes are TRBV5-1 and TRBJ1-6, with D possibly TRBD1 on 5 matching bases. V shed 6 bases and J shed 9 bases, with 16 bases lying between them. The CDR3 has 14 residues. Germline V gene sequence: CDR1 SGHRS, CDR2 YFSETQ. Here the CDR3 reads CASKDRGVISPLHF. DNA for the CDR3: TGCGCCAGCAAGGATCGGGGCGTCATTTCACCCCTCCACTTT.

This clonotype was counted a few times. CDR3 region: CSVLVTRDANTQYF. CDR3 bases: TGCAGCGTGCTGGTGACCCGGGACGCAAATACGCAGTATTTT. V and J are TRBV29-1 and TRBJ2-3; either TRBD1 or TRBD2 may supply D (5 bases each). The CDR3 is made up of 14 amino acids. Germline V lookup: CDR1 SQVTM, CDR2 ANQGSEA. V gave up 6 bases and J gave up 7 bases, with 20 bases separating them.

The chain joins TRBV4-2 to TRBJ2-2; D gene ambiguous. The CDR3 spans 16 residues. The germline gives CDR1 LGHNA, CDR2 YNFKEQ. V gave up 0 bases and J gave up 4 bases, with 12 bases separating them. CDR3 residues: CASSQEISTSTGELFF. The DNA of the CDR3 is TGTGCCAGCAGCCAAGAAATTTCGACTTCCACCGGGGAGCTGTTTTTT.

About this clonotype itself: A much bigger clone sits one base away, suggesting this may be a read error. The chain carries TRBV11-3 and TRBJ2-2; D might be TRBD1 or TRBD2, each matching 5 bases. The V end was cut by 5 bases, the J end by 3 bases, with 7 bases between. This CDR3 comprises 13 residues. The germline gives CDR1 SGHNT, CDR2 YENEEA. Written as DNA, the CDR3 is TGTGCCAGCAGCCGGGACGACACCGGGGAGCTGTTTTTT. Amino acid sequence: CASSRDDTGELFF.

V and J are TRBV6-2 or TRBV6-3 and TRBJ2-1; 11 bases are a match to TRBD2. V was clipped by 8 bases and J by 8 bases; unmatched bases: 8. The CDR3 covers 14 residues. From germline, CDR1 is MNHEY and CDR2 SVGEGT. DNA of the CDR3: TGTGCCAGCCAAACTAGCGGGAGCGGGGATGAGCAGTTCTTC. Amino acid sequence: CASQTSGSGDEQFF.

This clonotype came up many times. The J gene is TRBJ1-4, the V gene TRBV7-8, with D maybe TRBD1 (5 bases). CDR3 length: 14 amino acids. Looked up from germline, CDR1 is SGHVS and CDR2 is FQNEAQ. V lost 6 bases and J 8 bases, leaving 16 bases between the germline ends. This CDR3 reads CASRRRGGGEKLFF. In DNA, the CDR3 is TGTGCCAGCAGGCGACGGGGGGGAGGAGAAAAACTGTTTTTT.

This clonotype was observed a few times. The chain is built from TRBV9 and TRBJ2-1; the D gene is possibly TRBD2 (6 bases). Trimming stripped 2 bases from V and 0 bases from J, with 15 bases between. The germline CDR1 and CDR2 sequences are SGDLS and YYNGEE. There are 17 residues in the CDR3. The CDR3 loop is CASSVALAERSYNEQFF. CDR3 coding DNA: TGTGCCAGCAGCGTTGCCTTAGCGGAACGCTCCTACAATGAGCAGTTCTTC.

This clonotype was found many times. The chain carries TRBV6-5 and TRBJ1-3, with 10 bases identical to TRBD1. The trim removed 2 bases at V and 9 bases at J, leaving 4 bases unmatched. This CDR3 has 14 residues. CDR1 is MNHEY and CDR2 is SVGAGI in the germline V gene. The CDR3 sequence: CASSYGTGVSTIYF. In DNA, the CDR3 is TGTGCCAGCAGTTACGGGACAGGGGTTAGCACCATATATTTT.

This clonotype was counted ten times or more. The CDR3 is CSVGPLAGVGEQYF. In nucleotides, the CDR3 is TGCAGCGTTGGCCCCCTAGCGGGAGTTGGCGAGCAGTACTTC. This chain uses TRBV29-1 with TRBJ2-7, with 10 bases aligning to TRBD2. V was clipped by 4 bases and J by 6 bases; unmatched bases: 9. Looked up from germline, CDR1 is SQVTM and CDR2 is ANQGSEA. CDR3 length: 14 residues.

Ten or more counts support this clonotype. The rearrangement links TRBV6-1 to TRBJ2-7, with D possibly called TRBD1 or TRBD2 (5 bases each). V lost 5 bases and J 5 bases, leaving 19 bases between the germline ends. This CDR3 contains 15 residues. Germline V CDR1 and CDR2: MNHNS, SASEGT. The CDR3, as DNA: TGTGCCAGCAGTTCCAACTGGGACCCTTTCGACGAGCAGTACTTC. Protein product: CASSSNWDPFDEQYF.

This clonotype has a count of ten or more. The V and J genes are TRBV20-1 and TRBJ1-4, with 12 bases aligning to TRBD1. The germline V gene has CDR1 DFQATT and CDR2 SNEGSKA (reference sequence). This CDR3 comprises 17 residues. With V trimmed by 6 bases and J by 8 bases, 16 bases remained unmatched. The CDR3 sequence is CSAARPGQGARREKLFF. CDR3 DNA: TGCAGTGCGGCGCGACCGGGACAGGGGGCGCGAAGGGAAAAACTGTTTTTT.

The sample holds many counts of this clonotype. V is TRBV28 and J is TRBJ1-3; D is ambiguous. The V end lost 3 bases, the J end lost 1 base, and 7 bases lay between the germline ends. The germline V gene encodes CDR1 MDHEN and CDR2 SYDVKM. The CDR3 is 14 amino acids. The CDR3 sequence: CASSFPGSGNTIYF. DNA for the CDR3: TGTGCCAGCAGTTTCCCGGGTTCTGGAAACACCATATATTTT. Using reference TRBV28 and TRBJ1-3 for the parts outside the CDR3, the full variable domain is DVKVTQSSRYLVKRTGEKVFLECVQDMDHENMFWYRQDPGLGLRLIYFSYDVKMKEKGDIPEGYSVSREKKERFSLILESASTNQTSMYLCASSFPGSGNTIYFGEGSWLTVV.

This clonotype came up many times. The chain joins TRBV10-3 to TRBJ1-3; D ambiguous. The ends were cut back, 6 bases at V and 2 bases at J, with 8 bases in the middle. Germline CDR1 ENHRY, CDR2 SYGVKD. The CDR3 covers 13 residues. Here the CDR3 reads CAISREAGNTIYF. In DNA form, the CDR3 reads TGTGCCATCAGCCGAGAGGCTGGAAACACCATATATTTT.

The chain carries TRBV11-3 and TRBJ1-6; no reliable D call. Germline loops: CDR1 SGHNT, CDR2 YENEEA. V shed 5 bases and J shed 7 bases, with 9 bases lying between them. The CDR3 is 13 amino acids. CDR3 region: CASSESWNSPLHF. DNA for the CDR3: TGTGCCAGCAGCGAATCATGGAATTCACCCCTCCACTTT.